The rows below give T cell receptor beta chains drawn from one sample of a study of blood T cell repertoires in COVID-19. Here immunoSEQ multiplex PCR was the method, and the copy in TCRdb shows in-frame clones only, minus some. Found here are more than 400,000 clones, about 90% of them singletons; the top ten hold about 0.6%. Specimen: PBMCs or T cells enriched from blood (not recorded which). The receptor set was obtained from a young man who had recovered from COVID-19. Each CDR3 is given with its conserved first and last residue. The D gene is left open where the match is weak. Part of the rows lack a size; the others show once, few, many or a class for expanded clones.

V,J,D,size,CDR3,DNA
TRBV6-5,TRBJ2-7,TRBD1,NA,CASRILDRGQYEQYF,TGTGCCAGCAGGATTTTGGACAGGGGGCAATACGAGCAGTACTTC
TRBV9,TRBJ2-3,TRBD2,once,CASSVKAGGVTDTQYF,TGTGCCAGCAGCGTAAAGGCGGGGGGCGTCACAGATACGCAGTATTTT
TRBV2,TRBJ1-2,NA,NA,CASTRNTNNYGYTF,TGTGCCAGCACCCGAAATACAAACAACTATGGCTACACCTTC
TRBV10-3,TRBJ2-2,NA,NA,CAISGGGTGELFF,TGTGCCATCAGTGGAGGGGGAACCGGGGAGCTGTTTTTT
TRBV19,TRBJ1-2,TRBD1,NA,CASSMNPGQGASGYTF,TGTGCCAGTAGTATGAACCCGGGACAGGGGGCTTCTGGCTACACCTTC
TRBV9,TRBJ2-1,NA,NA,CASSVEGSHEQFF,TGTGCCAGCAGCGTAGAGGGGTCCCATGAGCAGTTCTTC
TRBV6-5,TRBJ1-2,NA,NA,CASSTTGRIYGYTF,TGTGCCAGCAGTACGACCGGGAGAATCTATGGCTACACCTTC
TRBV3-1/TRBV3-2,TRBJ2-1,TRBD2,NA,CASSHSGTTNNEQFF,TGTGCCAGCAGCCATTCCGGGACTACCAACAATGAGCAGTTCTTC
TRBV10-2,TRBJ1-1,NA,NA,CASVSGESNTEAFF,TGCGCCAGCGTATCAGGGGAATCGAACACTGAAGCTTTCTTT
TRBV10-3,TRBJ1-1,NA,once,CAISDGEGRAEAFF,TGTGCCATCAGTGATGGGGAGGGGCGGGCTGAAGCTTTCTTT
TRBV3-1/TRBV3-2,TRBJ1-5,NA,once,CASSQGWGHSNQPQHF,TGTGCCAGCAGCCAAGGGTGGGGACATAGCAATCAGCCCCAGCATTTT
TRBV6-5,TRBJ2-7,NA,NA,CASSNYRDGQYF,TGTGCCAGCAGTAACTACAGGGATGGGCAGTACTTC
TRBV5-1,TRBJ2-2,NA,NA,CASSLLLANTGELFF,TGCGCCAGCAGCTTACTGCTAGCGAACACCGGGGAGCTGTTTTTT
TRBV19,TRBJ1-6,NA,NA,CASSIRTGGRNSPLHF,TGTGCCAGTAGTATAAGGACCGGAGGGAGAAATTCACCCCTCCACTTT
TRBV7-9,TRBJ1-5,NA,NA,CASSLAHGDQPQHF,TGTGCCAGCAGCTTAGCGCACGGGGATCAGCCCCAGCATTTT
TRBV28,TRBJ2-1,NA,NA,CASSRSGTSYNEQFF,TGTGCCAGCAGTCGCAGCGGGACAAGCTACAATGAGCAGTTCTTC
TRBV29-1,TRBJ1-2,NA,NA,CSVERGGDGYTF,TGCAGCGTTGAACGCGGAGGGGATGGCTACACCTTC
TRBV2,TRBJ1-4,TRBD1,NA,CASTPGTGFEKLFF,TGTGCCAGCACCCCCGGGACAGGGTTTGAAAAACTGTTTTTT
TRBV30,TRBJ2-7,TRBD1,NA,CAWGTGTAFYEQYF,TGTGCCTGGGGGACCGGGACAGCCTTCTACGAGCAGTACTTC
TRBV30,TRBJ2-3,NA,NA,CAWSVGGTQYF,TGTGCCTGGAGTGTAGGGGGTACGCAGTATTTT
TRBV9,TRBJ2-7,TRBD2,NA,CASSVGVAGPEARQYF,TGTGCCAGCAGCGTTGGAGTAGCGGGGCCCGAAGCACGGCAGTACTTC
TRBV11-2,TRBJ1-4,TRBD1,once,CASSMGQVGEKLFF,TGTGCCAGCAGCATGGGACAGGTGGGGGAAAAACTGTTTTTT
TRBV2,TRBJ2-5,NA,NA,CASSSRLQTQYF,TGTGCCAGCAGTTCTAGACTTCAGACCCAGTACTTC